This is a list of T cell receptor beta chains from one sample in a study of cytomegalovirus exposure and HLA in healthy donors. Data came from immunoSEQ multiplex PCR; TCRdb stores just in-frame clones and leaves some out. The table records 150,000 or so clones, approximately 80% of them present only once. The sequenced sample was PBMCs. These TCRs come from a male donor in good health and CMV-seropositive. CDR3s include the opening cysteine and the closing phenylalanine or tryptophan. Fields, in order: V gene, J gene, clone size, D gene, CDR3 protein, CDR3 DNA. D genes are given only for firm matches. Rows may omit the clone size; those that give it use once, few, many or a size class.

V: TRBV6-4
J: TRBJ2-3
size: -
D: TRBD2
CDR3: CASSLLAGGTDTQYF
DNA: TGTGCCAGCAGTCTACTAGCGGGGGGCACAGATACGCAGTATTTT

V: TRBV28
J: TRBJ2-1
size: -
D: -
CDR3: CASMGTLTYNEQFF
DNA: TGTGCCAGTATGGGGACTCTCACCTACAATGAGCAGTTCTTC

V: TRBV6-1
J: TRBJ2-1
size: -
D: TRBD2
CDR3: CASSERGTGTSHNEQFF
DNA: TGTGCCAGCAGTGAAAGGGGCACAGGGACTAGCCACAATGAGCAGTTCTTC

V: TRBV6-6
J: TRBJ2-5
size: -
D: TRBD1
CDR3: CASSNLRQGRETQYF
DNA: TGTGCCAGCAGTAATCTTCGACAGGGGAGGGAGACCCAGTACTTC

V: TRBV9
J: TRBJ1-1
size: -
D: -
CDR3: CASSVESIYTEAFF
DNA: TGTGCCAGCAGCGTAGAGAGTATATACACTGAAGCTTTCTTT

V: TRBV6-5
J: TRBJ1-2
size: -
D: TRBD1
CDR3: CASRLDRGRQGYTF
DNA: TGTGCCAGCAGGCTGGACAGGGGAAGGCAGGGCTACACCTTC

V: TRBV4-2
J: TRBJ2-5
size: -
D: -
CDR3: CASSRTTQETQYF
DNA: TGTGCCAGCAGCCGGACTACCCAAGAGACCCAGTACTTC

V: TRBV2
J: TRBJ1-6
size: -
D: TRBD1
CDR3: CASSDRQGNSPLHF
DNA: TGTGCCAGCAGTGACCGACAGGGAAATTCACCCCTCCACTTT

V: TRBV9
J: TRBJ1-4
size: -
D: -
CDR3: CASSKQSGGFGTNEKLFF
DNA: TGTGCCAGCAGCAAACAAAGCGGGGGATTCGGAACTAATGAAAAACTGTTTTTT

V: TRBV16
J: TRBJ1-1
size: -
D: -
CDR3: CASSQGLGHNEAFF
DNA: TGTGCCAGCAGCCAAGGGTTGGGCCACAATGAAGCTTTCTTT

V: TRBV5-1
J: TRBJ1-6
size: -
D: -
CDR3: CASSLGFRYNSPLHF
DNA: TGCGCCAGCAGCTTGGGGTTCCGGTATAATTCACCCCTCCACTTT

V: TRBV5-4
J: TRBJ2-7
size: -
D: -
CDR3: CASSLGVGTRVSYEQYF
DNA: TGTGCCAGCAGCTTGGGTGTCGGGACAAGGGTATCCTACGAGCAGTACTTC

V: TRBV6-5
J: TRBJ1-2
size: -
D: TRBD1
CDR3: CASTQTGDYGYTF
DNA: TGTGCCAGCACCCAGACAGGGGACTATGGCTACACCTTC

V: TRBV13
J: TRBJ2-1
size: -
D: TRBD2
CDR3: CASSYRTSSYNEQFF
DNA: TGTGCCAGCAGCTATCGGACTAGCTCCTACAATGAGCAGTTCTTC

V: TRBV5-6
J: TRBJ1-5
size: -
D: TRBD1
CDR3: CASSVDRGRGGNQPQHF
DNA: TGTGCCAGCAGCGTCGACAGGGGGCGCGGAGGCAATCAGCCCCAGCATTTT

V: TRBV6-5
J: TRBJ2-2
size: -
D: TRBD1
CDR3: CASSYSTGPGELFF
DNA: TGTGCCAGCAGTTACTCGACAGGGCCCGGGGAGCTGTTTTTT

V: TRBV5-1
J: TRBJ2-3
size: -
D: TRBD2
CDR3: CASSLVGTSGRAGTQYF
DNA: TGCGCCAGCAGCTTAGTAGGGACTAGCGGGAGGGCCGGTACGCAGTATTTT

V: TRBV5-4
J: TRBJ1-5
size: few
D: TRBD1
CDR3: CASSLTGVAQPQHF
DNA: TGTGCCAGCAGCTTGACAGGGGTCGCTCAGCCCCAGCATTTT

V: TRBV5-1
J: TRBJ2-5
size: once
D: TRBD1
CDR3: CASSLGQGLEETQYF
DNA: TGCGCCAGCAGCCTGGGACAGGGTTTGGAAGAGACCCAGTACTTC

V: TRBV5-1
J: TRBJ2-1
size: -
D: -
CDR3: CASSPEGDSYNEQFF
DNA: TGCGCCAGCAGCCCAGAGGGAGATTCCTACAATGAGCAGTTCTTC

V: TRBV6-6
J: TRBJ1-1
size: -
D: -
CDR3: CASTRGANTEAFF
DNA: TGTGCCAGCACGCGGGGCGCGAACACTGAAGCTTTCTTT

V: TRBV27
J: TRBJ1-2
size: -
D: TRBD1
CDR3: CASSFSGTGKGYTF
DNA: TGTGCCAGCAGTTTTTCCGGGACAGGGAAGGGCTACACCTTC

V: TRBV19
J: TRBJ2-1
size: -
D: TRBD1
CDR3: CASSVYRGRTNEQFF
DNA: TGTGCCAGTAGTGTCTACAGGGGGCGCACTAATGAGCAGTTCTTC

V: TRBV9
J: TRBJ2-7
size: once
D: TRBD1
CDR3: CASGPGQGVYEQYF
DNA: TGTGCCAGCGGCCCGGGACAGGGGGTTTACGAGCAGTACTTC

V: TRBV6-5
J: TRBJ2-2
size: -
D: TRBD1
CDR3: CASTRQGANTGELFF
DNA: TGTGCCAGCACTCGACAGGGGGCGAACACCGGGGAGCTGTTTTTT

V: TRBV5-1
J: TRBJ2-3
size: -
D: -
CDR3: CASSLLASGTDTQYF
DNA: TGCGCCAGCAGCTTGTTGGCTAGCGGCACAGATACGCAGTATTTT

V: TRBV5-1
J: TRBJ2-7
size: -
D: TRBD1
CDR3: CASSAGQAGEQYF
DNA: TGCGCCAGCAGCGCCGGACAGGCGGGTGAGCAGTACTTC

V: TRBV5-1
J: TRBJ2-2
size: few
D: TRBD1
CDR3: CASRAGQGMFGELFF
DNA: TGCGCCAGCAGGGCTGGACAGGGAATGTTCGGGGAGCTGTTTTTT

V: TRBV5-6
J: TRBJ1-2
size: -
D: TRBD1
CDR3: CASSLADGQAYGYTF
DNA: TGTGCCAGCAGCTTGGCCGACGGACAGGCCTATGGCTACACCTTC

V: TRBV18
J: TRBJ2-1
size: -
D: TRBD1
CDR3: CASSPRGDRNNEQFF
DNA: TGTGCCAGCTCACCTCGAGGGGACAGAAACAATGAGCAGTTCTTC

V: TRBV10-3
J: TRBJ2-7
size: once
D: TRBD2
CDR3: CAISAFSGGPYEQYF
DNA: TGTGCCATCAGTGCCTTCTCGGGAGGGCCCTACGAGCAGTACTTC

V: TRBV19
J: TRBJ1-5
size: -
D: TRBD1
CDR3: CASRTGDQPQHF
DNA: TGTGCCAGTCGCACAGGGGATCAGCCCCAGCATTTT

V: TRBV7-7
J: TRBJ2-7
size: -
D: TRBD1
CDR3: CASSPQTGGEQYF
DNA: TGTGCCAGCAGCCCCCAGACAGGGGGCGAGCAGTACTTC

V: TRBV7-6
J: TRBJ1-1
size: -
D: -
CDR3: CASSLGRENTEAFF
DNA: TGTGCCAGCAGCTTAGGCAGGGAGAACACTGAAGCTTTCTTT

V: TRBV5-1
J: TRBJ2-7
size: -
D: TRBD2
CDR3: CASSSPGLAGGPASYEQYF
DNA: TGCGCCAGCAGCTCTCCGGGACTAGCGGGAGGTCCTGCCTCCTACGAGCAGTACTTC

V: TRBV5-1
J: TRBJ1-3
size: -
D: -
CDR3: CASSEQGPTDTIYF
DNA: TGCGCCAGCAGTGAGCAGGGGCCTACTGACACCATATATTTT

V: TRBV2
J: TRBJ1-3
size: -
D: -
CDR3: CASSEKGSYSGNTIYF
DNA: TGTGCCAGCAGTGAAAAGGGGTCCTACTCTGGAAACACCATATATTTT

V: TRBV28
J: TRBJ1-4
size: -
D: -
CDR3: CASSSGNEKLFF
DNA: TGTGCCAGCAGTTCCGGGAATGAAAAACTGTTTTTT

V: TRBV5-4
J: TRBJ2-7
size: -
D: TRBD2
CDR3: CASSFGGLAGGSEQYF
DNA: TGTGCCAGCAGCTTTGGAGGGCTAGCGGGAGGAAGTGAGCAGTACTTC

V: TRBV9
J: TRBJ2-1
size: -
D: TRBD2
CDR3: CASSVVASGRLGYNEQFF
DNA: TGTGCCAGCAGCGTAGTGGCTAGCGGGAGGCTCGGGTACAATGAGCAGTTCTTC

V: TRBV5-7
J: TRBJ1-1
size: -
D: -
CDR3: CASSPDTNTEAFF
DNA: TGTGCCAGCAGCCCGGACACGAACACTGAAGCTTTCTTT

V: TRBV5-1
J: TRBJ1-1
size: -
D: -
CDR3: CASSLLAENTEAFF
DNA: TGCGCCAGCAGCTTATTGGCAGAGAACACTGAAGCTTTCTTT

V: TRBV19
J: TRBJ2-7
size: -
D: -
CDR3: CASSPGSYEQYF
DNA: TGTGCCAGTAGTCCAGGATCCTACGAGCAGTACTTC

V: TRBV5-1
J: TRBJ2-3
size: -
D: -
CDR3: CASSLRSSGDTQYF
DNA: TGCGCCAGCAGCTTGCGTTCCTCGGGAGATACGCAGTATTTT

V: TRBV6-6
J: TRBJ2-7
size: -
D: -
CDR3: CASRKENAQYF
DNA: TGTGCCAGCAGGAAAGAGAATGCGCAGTACTTC

V: TRBV28
J: TRBJ2-2
size: -
D: -
CDR3: CAATPGTPEELFF
DNA: TGTGCCGCTACCCCCGGGACACCCGAGGAGCTGTTTTTT

V: TRBV14
J: TRBJ2-3
size: -
D: -
CDR3: CASSQERLVQYF
DNA: TGTGCCAGCAGCCAAGAAAGGCTAGTTCAGTATTTT

V: TRBV5-6
J: TRBJ2-7
size: -
D: TRBD1
CDR3: CASSRQGRVREQYF
DNA: TGTGCCAGCAGTAGACAGGGAAGGGTTCGCGAGCAGTACTTC

V: TRBV6-5
J: TRBJ1-1
size: once
D: -
CDR3: CASTTGGPNTEAFF
DNA: TGTGCCAGCACCACGGGAGGGCCGAACACTGAAGCTTTCTTT

V: TRBV5-4
J: TRBJ2-3
size: -
D: TRBD2
CDR3: CASSLSLAGADTQYF
DNA: TGTGCCAGCAGCTTGTCCCTAGCGGGAGCAGATACGCAGTATTTT

V: TRBV18
J: TRBJ1-1
size: -
D: -
CDR3: CASFKPTGLNTEAFF
DNA: TGTGCCAGCTTCAAACCGACAGGTTTGAACACTGAAGCTTTCTTT

V: TRBV5-1
J: TRBJ2-3
size: -
D: TRBD2
CDR3: CASSLEGGGVDTQYF
DNA: TGCGCCAGCAGCTTGGAAGGCGGGGGTGTGGATACGCAGTATTTT

V: TRBV5-4
J: TRBJ2-2
size: few
D: TRBD2
CDR3: CASTPLAGGYTGELFF
DNA: TGTGCCAGCACCCCACTAGCGGGGGGTTACACGGGGGAGCTGTTTTTT

V: TRBV11-2
J: TRBJ2-7
size: few
D: -
CDR3: CASSHRDISSYEQYF
DNA: TGTGCCAGCAGCCACCGGGACATAAGCTCCTACGAGCAGTACTTC

V: TRBV27
J: TRBJ2-7
size: -
D: TRBD1
CDR3: CASRVDRMGTGGSYEQYF
DNA: TGTGCCAGCAGGGTAGACAGGATGGGGACAGGGGGCTCCTACGAGCAGTACTTC

V: TRBV6-1
J: TRBJ2-3
size: -
D: -
CDR3: CASGRTDTQYF
DNA: TGTGCCAGCGGGAGGACAGATACGCAGTATTTT

V: TRBV5-4
J: TRBJ1-2
size: few
D: TRBD1
CDR3: CASSLKTGVYGYTF
DNA: TGTGCCAGCAGCTTGAAAACAGGGGTCTATGGCTACACCTTC

V: TRBV11-2
J: TRBJ1-1
size: -
D: TRBD1
CDR3: CASSSWTGLNTEAFF
DNA: TGTGCCAGCAGCTCCTGGACAGGGCTGAACACTGAAGCTTTCTTT

V: TRBV11-2
J: TRBJ1-5
size: -
D: -
CDR3: CASRRGEGQPQHF
DNA: TGTGCCAGCCGCCGGGGGGAGGGTCAGCCCCAGCATTTT

V: TRBV14
J: TRBJ2-3
size: once
D: -
CDR3: CASSHGSLSTDTQYF
DNA: TGTGCCAGCAGCCACGGCTCACTAAGCACAGATACGCAGTATTTT